These T cell receptor beta chains were read from a single sample in a study of T-cell reconstitution after alpha-beta-depleted transplantation in children. TCRdb itself ran the PCR reads through MiXCR, one entry per CDR3 protein. The sample records roughly 570,000 distinct CDR3 sequences, about a quarter being singletons. The starting material was PBMCs, obtained before TCRalphabeta/CD19-depleted stem cell transplant. Receptors were obtained from a boy under two years old with Wiskott-Aldrich syndrome, due to receive a stem cell transplant. The CDR3 runs from the conserved cysteine through the conserved F or W. A D gene is named only where the DNA matches it firmly. Clone size is not always given. Where it is, it says once, few, many or a class for expanded clones.

d_call	v_call	j_call	clone_size	cdr3_aa	cdr3_nt
.	TRBV30	TRBJ2-1	.	CAWSGDSKSNSFF	TGTGCCTGGAGTGGGGACTCGAAATCTAACAGCTTCTTC
.	TRBV29-1	TRBJ2-4	.	CSMRDNKNIQYF	TGCAGCATGAGGGACAACAAAAACATTCAGTACTTC
TRBD2	TRBV5-1	TRBJ2-1	.	CASSLRLARSYNEQFF	TGCGCCAGCAGCTTAAGACTAGCGCGATCCTACAATGAGCAGTTCTTC
.	TRBV20-1	TRBJ2-1	once	CSASADGAPRDNEQFF	TGCAGTGCTAGCGCAGACGGGGCCCCGAGAGACAATGAGCAGTTCTTC
.	TRBV15	TRBJ1-5	.	CATSSRTGLGGQPQHF	TGTGCCACCAGCAGCCGCACTGGGTTGGGGGGTCAGCCCCAGCATTTT
TRBD2	TRBV27	TRBJ2-3	few	CASRSTSGPDTQYF	TGTGCCAGCAGATCAACTAGCGGCCCTGATACGCAGTATTTT
.	TRBV12-3/TRBV12-4	TRBJ1-5	.	CASSPGVGRVDQPQHF	TGTGCCAGCAGTCCAGGGGTGGGCCGGGTCGATCAGCCCCAGCATTTT
TRBD1	TRBV5-1	TRBJ1-4	.	CASTPGQGNEKLFF	TGCGCCAGCACCCCGGGACAGGGGAATGAAAAACTGTTTTTT
.	TRBV29-1	TRBJ2-1	.	CSVEDRRAGINEQFF	TGCAGCGTTGAAGATAGGAGGGCAGGGATCAATGAGCAGTTCTTC
.	TRBV4-1	TRBJ2-5	.	CASSQDWRAQETQYF	TGCGCCAGCAGCCAAGATTGGAGGGCTCAAGAGACCCAGTACTTC
TRBD2	TRBV11-2	TRBJ2-1	.	CASSSSPILAGVSNEQFF	TGTGCCAGCAGCTCAAGCCCGATACTAGCGGGAGTAAGCAATGAGCAGTTCTTC
TRBD2	TRBV5-4	TRBJ2-3	few	CASSWTSGGFTDTQYF	TGTGCCAGCAGTTGGACTAGCGGGGGATTCACAGATACGCAGTATTTT
TRBD2	TRBV20-1	TRBJ2-1	.	CSAEGTSGRAWNEQFF	TGCAGTGCTGAGGGGACTAGCGGGAGGGCTTGGAATGAGCAGTTCTTC
.	TRBV6-2/TRBV6-3	TRBJ2-5	few	CASSLRRGLETQYF	TGTGCCAGCAGTCTACGACGAGGCTTGGAGACCCAGTACTTC
.	TRBV27	TRBJ2-1	few	CASSLKGAVNNEQFF	TGTGCCAGCAGTTTAAAGGGAGCTGTAAACAATGAGCAGTTCTTC
TRBD2	TRBV7-3	TRBJ2-1	.	CASSLLRREPNEQFF	TGTGCCAGCAGCTTACTAAGGCGGGAGCCCAATGAGCAGTTCTTC
TRBD1	TRBV12-3/TRBV12-4	TRBJ2-2	.	CASSMGQPTGELFF	TGTGCCAGCAGCATGGGACAGCCCACCGGGGAGCTGTTTTTT
TRBD1	TRBV7-9	TRBJ1-5	few	CASSLVGAGGSNQPQHF	TGTGCCAGCAGCTTAGTTGGCGCAGGGGGAAGCAATCAGCCCCAGCATTTT
TRBD2	TRBV12-3/TRBV12-4	TRBJ2-1	few	CASSPRLAGVEQFF	TGTGCCAGCAGTCCCAGGCTAGCGGGAGTTGAGCAGTTCTTC
TRBD2	TRBV12-3/TRBV12-4	TRBJ2-7	.	CASSPTSGSNHEQYF	TGTGCCAGCAGCCCTACTAGCGGGAGTAACCACGAGCAGTACTTC
TRBD2	TRBV7-7	TRBJ2-5	.	CASSLGLAGLQETQYF	TGTGCCAGCAGCTTAGGCCTAGCGGGCTTACAAGAGACCCAGTACTTC
.	TRBV20-1	TRBJ2-1	few	CSAITRRNEQFF	TGCAGTGCCATAACTCGTCGCAATGAGCAGTTCTTC
TRBD1	TRBV7-2	TRBJ1-4	.	CASRATGGGGEKLFF	TGTGCCAGCAGGGCGACAGGGGGCGGGGGTGAAAAACTGTTTTTT
.	TRBV4-1	TRBJ2-7	.	CASSQDRWVMGGGEQYF	TGCGCCAGCAGCCAAGATCGATGGGTGATGGGGGGAGGCGAGCAGTACTTC
.	TRBV12-3/TRBV12-4	TRBJ2-7	.	CASSLGGRSSSYEQYF	TGTGCCAGCAGTTTGGGAGGACGGTCGAGCTCCTACGAGCAGTACTTC
.	TRBV12-3/TRBV12-4	TRBJ2-2	once	CASSRGILRGELFF	TGTGCCAGCAGTCGGGGCATCCTGCGCGGGGAGCTGTTTTTT
.	TRBV20-1	TRBJ2-1	.	CSVRLGDEQFF	TGCAGTGTCCGGCTAGGGGATGAGCAGTTCTTC
TRBD1	TRBV27	TRBJ1-1	.	CASKRDRAELAEAFF	TGTGCCAGCAAACGGGACAGGGCTGAGTTGGCTGAAGCTTTCTTT
.	TRBV3-1	TRBJ2-7	.	CASSLGQITYEQYF	TGTGCCAGCAGCCTAGGACAGATAACCTACGAGCAGTACTTC
TRBD1	TRBV6-1	TRBJ1-1	.	CASSGRTGAVTEAFF	TGTGCCAGCAGTGGTCGGACAGGGGCGGTAACTGAAGCTTTCTTT
TRBD1	TRBV12-3/TRBV12-4	TRBJ2-7	.	CASSSGTGGEYEQYF	TGTGCCAGCAGTTCCGGGACAGGGGGCGAATACGAGCAGTACTTC
.	TRBV15	TRBJ1-5	few	CATSRGRNNQPQHF	TGTGCCACCAGCAGAGGGAGGAATAATCAGCCCCAGCATTTT
.	TRBV12-3/TRBV12-4	TRBJ2-2	.	CASSFIATGELFF	TGTGCCAGCAGTTTTATCGCAACCGGGGAGCTGTTTTTT
.	TRBV20-1	TRBJ2-1	.	CSANSDEQFF	TGCAGTGCTAACAGTGATGAGCAGTTCTTC
.	TRBV20-1	TRBJ2-3	.	CSARDRSYRTQYF	TGCAGTGCTAGAGATCGATCTTATCGGACGCAGTATTTT
.	TRBV5-6	TRBJ2-5	.	CASSLIGTSQETQYF	TGTGCCAGCAGCTTGATCGGGACAAGCCAAGAGACCCAGTACTTC
.	TRBV12-3/TRBV12-4	TRBJ2-2	.	CASSFESSVGELFF	TGTGCCAGCAGTTTCGAGAGTTCGGTCGGGGAGCTGTTTTTT
.	TRBV10-3	TRBJ2-1	few	CAISVGGPYNEQFF	TGTGCCATCAGTGTTGGTGGCCCCTACAATGAGCAGTTCTTC
.	TRBV20-1	TRBJ1-6	.	CSASRRTSSYNSPLHF	TGCAGTGCCTCCCGGAGGACGAGCTCCTATAATTCACCCCTCCACTTT
.	TRBV20-1	TRBJ1-3	few	CSARRGSGNTIYF	TGCAGTGCTCGAAGGGGTTCTGGAAACACCATATATTTT
.	TRBV10-3	TRBJ2-5	.	CAISERVGETLYF	TGTGCCATCAGTGAAAGGGTAGGGGAGACCCTGTACTTC
.	TRBV12-3/TRBV12-4	TRBJ2-5	once	CASSLNSVGTQYF	TGTGCCAGCAGTTTGAACAGCGTCGGGACCCAGTACTTC
.	TRBV5-1	TRBJ2-3	.	CASSWGDRVTTDTQYF	TGCGCCAGCAGCTGGGGGGACAGAGTTACCACAGATACGCAGTATTTT
TRBD2	TRBV27	TRBJ2-3	.	CASKVSGRARTDTQYF	TGTGCCAGCAAGGTTAGCGGGAGGGCACGCACAGATACGCAGTATTTT
.	TRBV10-3	TRBJ1-2	once	CAIRDPSNYGYTF	TGTGCCATCAGAGACCCTTCAAACTATGGCTACACCTTC
.	TRBV2	TRBJ2-3	.	CASIVDGRYADTQYF	TGTGCCAGCATTGTGGACGGGAGATATGCAGATACGCAGTATTTT
.	TRBV29-1	TRBJ2-2	.	CSVAGLVGHGELFF	TGCAGCGTTGCGGGGCTTGTAGGCCACGGGGAGCTGTTTTTT
TRBD2	TRBV7-8	TRBJ2-5	.	CASSFVAGGETQYF	TGTGCCAGCAGCTTTGTAGCGGGTGGGGAGACCCAGTACTTC
TRBD2	TRBV12-3/TRBV12-4	TRBJ2-1	few	CASSETSYEQFF	TGTGCCAGCAGTGAGACTAGCTATGAGCAGTTCTTC
TRBD1	TRBV7-6	TRBJ2-1	few	CASSLFPRQGAGEQFF	TGTGCCAGCAGCTTATTCCCCAGACAGGGGGCCGGTGAGCAGTTCTTC
.	TRBV5-1	TRBJ1-2	.	CASSLVAGSNYGYTF	TGCGCCAGCAGCTTGGTCGCCGGATCTAACTATGGCTACACCTTC
.	TRBV5-6	TRBJ2-4	few	CASSLMGLAKNIQYF	TGTGCCAGCAGCTTAATGGGTTTAGCCAAAAACATTCAGTACTTC
.	TRBV7-3	TRBJ2-2	.	CASSFRTVLNTGELFF	TGTGCCAGCAGCTTTAGGACAGTACTGAACACCGGGGAGCTGTTTTTT
.	TRBV20-1	TRBJ1-2	.	CSARWKKGYGYTF	TGCAGTGCTAGGTGGAAAAAGGGCTATGGCTACACCTTC